These T cell receptor beta chains were read from a single sample in a study of blood T cell repertoires in COVID-19. Sequenced by immunoSEQ multiplex PCR; TCRdb stores in-frame clones only, minus some. The profile covers more than 100,000 clones, with under 90% appearing a single time and 10% to 15% taken by the ten largest. The sample was peripheral blood. These receptors all stem from a human donor in a cohort sampled during active or convalescent COVID-19. Each CDR3 is given with its conserved first and last residue. D genes are given only for firm matches. Size is omitted from some rows. Given values are once, few, many or a class for expanded clones.

J: TRBJ2-4; V: TRBV29-1; length: 13; D: TRBD2; size: NA; DNA: TGCAGCGTTGAATTATGGGGGGGAAACATTCAGTACTTC; CDR3: CSVELWGGNIQYF
J: TRBJ1-4; V: TRBV11-2; length: 14; D: TRBD1; size: NA; DNA: TGTGCCAGCAGCATGGGACAGACTAATGAAAAACTGTTTTTT; CDR3: CASSMGQTNEKLFF
J: TRBJ2-6; V: TRBV5-4; length: 19; D: TRBD1; size: NA; DNA: TGTGCCAGCAGCGGGGGACAGGGTCGATTTAACTCTGGGGCCAACGTCCTGACTTTC; CDR3: CASSGGQGRFNSGANVLTF
J: TRBJ1-2; V: TRBV4-2; length: 15; D: NA; size: NA; DNA: TGTGCCAGCAGCCAAGAAGCTATAGGAGACTATGGCTACACCTTC; CDR3: CASSQEAIGDYGYTF
J: TRBJ2-1; V: TRBV13; length: 14; D: TRBD1; size: NA; DNA: TGTGCCAGCAGCTTGGGGACAGACAATAATGAGCAGTTCTTC; CDR3: CASSLGTDNNEQFF
J: TRBJ1-4; V: TRBV5-1; length: 18; D: TRBD1; size: NA; DNA: TGCGCCAGCAGCCCCGGGACAGGGTTTGCAGTCACTAATGAAAAACTGTTTTTT; CDR3: CASSPGTGFAVTNEKLFF
J: TRBJ2-2; V: TRBV11-2; length: 17; D: NA; size: NA; DNA: TGTGCCAGCAGCTCTTCGCCGGAAGCAGGGATCGGCGGGGAGCTGTTTTTT; CDR3: CASSSSPEAGIGGELFF
J: TRBJ2-5; V: TRBV5-1; length: 14; D: NA; size: NA; DNA: TGCGCCAGCAGCGGTCTCACCGGGCAAGAGACCCAGTACTTC; CDR3: CASSGLTGQETQYF
J: TRBJ1-6; V: TRBV19; length: 16; D: TRBD1; size: NA; DNA: TGTGCCAGTAGACGCTCCGGGACAGGGATGTTTTCACCCCTCCACTTT; CDR3: CASRRSGTGMFSPLHF
J: TRBJ1-1; V: TRBV7-9; length: 12; D: NA; size: once; DNA: TGTGCCAGCAGCGCCGGGGGACTTGAAGCTTTCTTT; CDR3: CASSAGGLEAFF
J: TRBJ1-5; V: TRBV9; length: 15; D: TRBD1; size: NA; DNA: TGTGCCAGCAGCGGGACAGGAGATAGCAATCAGCCCCAGCATTTT; CDR3: CASSGTGDSNQPQHF
J: TRBJ2-5; V: TRBV7-9; length: 14; D: NA; size: NA; DNA: TGTGCCAGCAGCTTAGACTGGGGGAGGCAGACCCAGTACTTC; CDR3: CASSLDWGRQTQYF
J: TRBJ1-1; V: TRBV23-1; length: 15; D: NA; size: few; DNA: TGCGCCAGCAGCCCCTGGGAGGGGGTGAACACTGAAGCTTTCTTT; CDR3: CASSPWEGVNTEAFF
J: TRBJ1-1; V: TRBV3-1/TRBV3-2; length: 13; D: NA; size: NA; DNA: TGTGCCAGCAGCCAATATAGAAACACTGAAGCTTTCTTT; CDR3: CASSQYRNTEAFF
J: TRBJ1-3; V: TRBV19; length: 16; D: NA; size: NA; DNA: TGTGCCAGTAGTACTTCAGGGTATGACTCTGGAAACACCATATATTTT; CDR3: CASSTSGYDSGNTIYF
J: TRBJ1-5; V: TRBV6-2/TRBV6-3; length: 13; D: NA; size: NA; DNA: TGTGCCAGCAGTTACCCAGGGCTGGGGTCCCAGCATTTT; CDR3: CASSYPGLGSQHF
J: TRBJ1-1; V: TRBV19; length: 15; D: NA; size: NA; DNA: TGTGCCAGTAGTATCCGACAGGCGTTGAACACTGAAGCTTTCTTT; CDR3: CASSIRQALNTEAFF
J: TRBJ2-3; V: TRBV24-1; length: 15; D: TRBD1; size: NA; DNA: TGTGCCACCAGTGACCCGGACAGGGATACAGATACGCAGTATTTT; CDR3: CATSDPDRDTDTQYF
J: TRBJ2-2; V: TRBV30; length: 14; D: TRBD2; size: NA; DNA: TGTGCCTGGAGCGGGGACTATAACACCGGGGAGCTGTTTTTT; CDR3: CAWSGDYNTGELFF
J: TRBJ1-4; V: TRBV6-5; length: 14; D: TRBD1; size: NA; DNA: TGTGCCAGCAGTCGACAGGGGGCGAGTGAAAAACTGTTTTTT; CDR3: CASSRQGASEKLFF
J: TRBJ1-4; V: TRBV30; length: 15; D: NA; size: many; DNA: TGTGCCTGGAGTGTATGGGACTTCTCGGACGAAAAACTGTTTTTT; CDR3: CAWSVWDFSDEKLFF